This TCR beta chain comes out of a study of T cells in Graves' hyperthyroidism and ophthalmopathy. Using RNA transcripts as the source, TCR beta CDR3 regions were amplified. With the HTBI primer set, the TCR CDR3 went through a first round of RT-PCR. TCRdb reprocessed the multiplex PCR reads with MiXCR, giving one entry per CDR3 protein. The sample has about 760,000 distinct CDR3 sequences; over 35% are singletons. Points from the study as a whole: The model predicted ophthalmopathy a median roughly 6.5 months before onset. Also found in blood were most expanded thyroid clonotypes above 0.001.

On this clonotype itself: Its antigen is not identified.

CDR3 length equals 13 residues. Trimming at V came to 6 bases and at J to 8 bases, leaving 10 bases not matched to a gene. Germline assignment: CDR1 SQVTM and CDR2 ANQGSEA. Diagnosis relied on clinical symptoms, serum thyroxine and TRAb, thyroid ultrasound and orbital computed tomography. The receptor was isolated from a middle-aged woman with Graves' hyperthyroidism. The specimen was blood. V and J are TRBV29-1 and TRBJ1-2, with 9 bases that match TRBD1. In DNA form, the CDR3 reads TGCAGCGTAGTTCCGGGACAGGGTCGCGGCTACACCTTC. Protein sequence: CSVVPGQGRGYTF.